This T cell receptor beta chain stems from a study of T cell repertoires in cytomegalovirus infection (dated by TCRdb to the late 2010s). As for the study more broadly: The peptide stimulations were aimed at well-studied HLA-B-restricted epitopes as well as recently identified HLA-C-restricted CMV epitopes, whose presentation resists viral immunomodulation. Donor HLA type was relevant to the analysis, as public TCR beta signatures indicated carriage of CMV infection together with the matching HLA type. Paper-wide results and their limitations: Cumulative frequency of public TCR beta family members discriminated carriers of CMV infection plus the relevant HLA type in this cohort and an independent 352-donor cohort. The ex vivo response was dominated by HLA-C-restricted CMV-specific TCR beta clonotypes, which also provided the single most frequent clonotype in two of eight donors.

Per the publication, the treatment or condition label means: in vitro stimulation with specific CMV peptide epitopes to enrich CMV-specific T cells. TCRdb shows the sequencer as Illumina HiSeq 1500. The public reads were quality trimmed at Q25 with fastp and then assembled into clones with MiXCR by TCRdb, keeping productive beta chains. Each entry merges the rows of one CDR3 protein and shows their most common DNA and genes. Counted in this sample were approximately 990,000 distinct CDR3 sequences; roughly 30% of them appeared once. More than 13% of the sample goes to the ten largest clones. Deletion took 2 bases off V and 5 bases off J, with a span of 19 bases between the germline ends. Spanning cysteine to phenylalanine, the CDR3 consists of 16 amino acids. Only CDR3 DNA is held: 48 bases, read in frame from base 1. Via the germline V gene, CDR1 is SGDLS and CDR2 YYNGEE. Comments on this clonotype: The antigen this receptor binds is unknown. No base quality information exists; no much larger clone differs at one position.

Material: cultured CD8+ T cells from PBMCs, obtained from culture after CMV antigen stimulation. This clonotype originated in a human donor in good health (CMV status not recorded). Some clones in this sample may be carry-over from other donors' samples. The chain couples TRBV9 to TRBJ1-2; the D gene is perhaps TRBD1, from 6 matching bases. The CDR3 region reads CASSVNRDGMEYGYTF. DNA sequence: TGTGCCAGCAGCGTCAACAGGGACGGAATGGAATATGGCTACACCTTC.